This TCR beta chain was sequenced during a study of T cell changes during pregnancy in multiple sclerosis. V was pared by 4 bases and J by 5 bases, with 8 bases between. The CDR3 spans 12 residues. Germline CDR1 MNHEY, CDR2 SVGAGI. Sequencing used immunoSEQ multiplex PCR; TCRdb keeps in-frame clones, though not all of them. The sample has some 20,000 clones; 88% are singletons. V gene TRBV6-5 combines with J gene TRBJ2-5; maybe TRBD2 (6 bases). Specimen: CD4+ T cells from peripheral blood mononuclear cells, collected in the first trimester of pregnancy. The source is a female donor in good health, enrolled as a control in a pregnancy study. The CDR3 sequence: CASSFAGETQYF. Written as DNA, the CDR3 is TGTGCCAGCAGTTTCGCGGGGGAGACCCAGTACTTC.